This T cell receptor (beta chain) derives from a study of read filtering for tumor transcriptome and immune sequencing. Overall study: DNase treatment preceded whole-transcriptome library preparation. RNA-seq yielded only roughly 75 to 1273 TCR reads, IR-seq about 3.5 to 11 million.

The V end lost 1 base, the J end lost 4 bases, and 19 bases lay between the germline ends. The CDR3 loop spans 17 amino acids. Germline lookup yields CDR1 SEHNR and CDR2 FQNEAQ (reference sequence). Molecular barcoded adaptors covering alpha/delta and beta/gamma chains were used on 400 ng RNA. TCRdb itself ran the reads through MiXCR, one entry per CDR3 protein. The table includes about 86,000 distinct CDR3 sequences, 9% to 15% detected once. This clonotype was counted at least ten times. Source material: a population of CD138-negative cells sorted from bone marrow. The TCR comes from a donor aged 40 or older with multiple myeloma. This rearrangement joins TRBV7-9 to TRBJ1-1, with D perhaps TRBD1 (5 bases). The CDR3 sequence: CASSLVGVPFAGTEAFF. CDR3 nucleotide sequence: TGTGCCAGCAGCTTAGTGGGGGTCCCATTCGCTGGCACTGAAGCTTTCTTT.